This TCR beta chain was sequenced in a study of blood T cell repertoires in COVID-19 (dated by TCRdb to 2018 to 2021). About the study as a whole: The collaborator samples originated in the United States, Italy and Spain and spanned the acute and convalescent phases of COVID-19. The prospective study material was composed of cDNA or gDNA derived from T cells, B-cell-depleted T cells, or PBMCs. The dataset comprised deeply sampled blood TCRbeta repertoires from subjects exposed to, actively infected with, or recovered from COVID-19. The repertoires were released in a freely available public database meant as a resource for research on the immune response to SARS-CoV-2. The samples were drawn from two sources: the first 160 participants of the ongoing ImmuneRACE study, and approximately 1,300 subjects contributed by 6 global collaborators. Sample metadata almost always included a de-identified subject ID, COVID-19 status, age in years and sex. Where available, HLA class I and class II types were taken from metadata supplied by the sample provider and were not determined by assay-based typing. Results the study describes overall, beyond this receptor: The amount of clinical and demographic metadata varied by source and participant and was provided uncurated.

TCRbeta CDR3 regions were amplified from genomic DNA using the immunoSEQ Assay, a bias-controlled multiplex PCR. In the original analysis: Within the assay, amplification of reference gene primers was used to estimate how many nucleated cells each sample contained. To quantify the absolute abundance of each unique TCRbeta CDR3 rearrangement, sequence reads were collapsed and filtered. For each sample, productive Simpson clonality was calculated as the square root of Simpson's diversity index over productive rearrangements. The clones in this table, taken by TCRdb from immuneACCESS, are in-frame only. Not every clone is retained; where verified, under half of the shortfall comes from an unresolved V gene, and the cause of the rest is unknown. V and J calls and clone size are copied from that table; D and trimming were computed from the DNA. Within this sample are 470,000 or so clones, with 70% to 90% of them counted one time only. The ten largest account for under 2.5% of the sample.

In the prospective study, participants were roughly 18 to 100 years old, resided in under 30 geographic areas of the United States, and were enrolled through a virtual design. To assign participants to cohorts, the prospective study relied on clinical history that participants themselves reported in a screening survey and a study questionnaire. Mobile phlebotomists in the prospective study collected whole blood, serum and a nasopharyngeal or oropharyngeal swab from every participant. Participants in the prospective study had the option to provide additional blood draws and questionnaires over a 2-month period. Before DNA extraction, blood samples from the prospective study were shipped at room temperature or frozen. Trimming takes 3 bases off V and 2 bases off J; junction bases not matched to a gene: 4. Via the germline V gene (reference sequence), CDR1 is LGHDT and CDR2 YNNKEL. The CDR3 sequence holds 15 residues, the cysteine and phenylalanine included. The entry retains the CDR3 DNA only, 45 bases that are in frame from base 1.

Details on this clone: Its antigen remains unidentified. No base-level quality is on record; no much larger clone is a single base apart.

The sequence links TRBV3-1 (or the pseudogene TRBV3-2) to TRBJ2-3, with 8 bases in between that match TRBD2. The receptor comes from a young woman with acute COVID-19. Sequencing used PBMCs or T cells enriched from blood (not recorded which). In nucleotide form, the sequence is TGTGCCAGCAGCCAGACGGGACTAGACACAGATACGCAGTATTTT. This is translated as CASSQTGLDTDTQYF.